These 24 T cell receptor delta chains originate from one sample sequenced in a study of gammadelta T cells in human blood. TCRdb fed the RT-PCR reads into CATT to redo clone calling. The sample has over a thousand delta-chain clones; 11% are singletons. Sequencing input: non-Vgamma9Vdelta2 gamma-delta T cells from cord blood. These receptors all stem from a newborn.

This clone was observed once. The germline gene is not matched at one end of the junction; a read error may be the cause. The sample holds other DNA sequences that translate to the same CDR3. The rearrangement uses TRDV2 and TRDJ1, with 11 bases that match TRDD3. In the absence of a J gene in TCRdb, the DNA was matched to germline to assign it here. The CDR3 extends over 21 amino acids. Germline V CDR1 and CDR2: GEAIGNYY, EKD. CDR3 loop: CACDTGDDWGINGGYTDKLIF. CDR3 nucleotide sequence: TGTGCCTGTGACACCGGGGACGACTGGGGGATAAATGGGGGGTACACAGATAAACTCATCTTT.

This clone is a singleton in its sample. A far larger clone is a single base away, which makes a read error likely. The genes are TRDV2 and TRDJ2; 11 bases line up with TRDD3. In the absence of a J gene in TCRdb, the DNA was matched to germline to assign it here. Germline V CDR1 and CDR2: GEAIGNYY, EKD. J gave up 4 bases and V 5 bases, and 8 bases lay outside the gene matches. This CDR3 is built from 16 residues. The DNA for the CDR3 is TGTGCCTGTGGACTACTGGGGGATAGGGAGACAGCACAACTCTTCTTT. Its translation is CACGLLGDRETAQLFF.

Judged by abundance, this clone is large (0.1 to 1%). The sample holds other DNA sequences that translate to the same CDR3. The chain links TRDV3 to TRDJ1, with D perhaps TRDD2 or TRDD3 (5 bases each). V lost 2 bases and J 0 bases, leaving 19 bases between the germline ends. CDR1 is TVYSNPD and CDR2 is GDNSRS in the germline V gene (reference sequence). This CDR3 contains 16 residues. This CDR3 is CAFRVLAFGYTDKLIF. The CDR3 nucleotides are TGTGCCTTTCGCGTACTGGCCTTCGGGTACACCGATAAACTCATCTTT.

This chain joins TRDV1 and TRDJ2; 9 nucleotides agree with TRDD3. CDR1 and CDR2 from the germline V gene are TSWWSYY and QGS. The CDR3 length is 18 residues. Germline trimming cut 3 bases from V and 7 bases from J; bases unmatched to any gene: 15. CDR3 DNA sequence: TGTGCTCTTGGGGACCCTTACAGGGGATACGCAAAGGGAGCACAACTCTTCTTT. Protein sequence: CALGDPYRGYAKGAQLFF.

This clone ranks as large. This chain links TRDV3 with TRDJ4, with 11 bases lining up with TRDD3. Per the germline V gene, CDR1 is TVYSNPD and CDR2 is GDNSRS (reference sequence). The CDR3 consists of 21 residues. Trimming at V came to 1 base and at J to 1 base, leaving 26 bases not matched to a gene. CDR3 region: CAFKSFGGYAAVPLVDRPLIF. The CDR3 nucleotides are TGTGCCTTTAAGTCCTTTGGGGGATACGCTGCGGTTCCCCTGGTGGACAGACCCCTGATCTTT.

About this clone itself: With only one base between it and a far larger clone, this is likely a read error. The identical CDR3 is also encoded by other nucleotide sequences in the sample. The chain uses TRDV3 and TRDJ1; 8 bases match TRDD3. The CDR3 totals 19 residues. From germline, CDR1 is TVYSNPD and CDR2 GDNSRS (reference sequence). DNA for the CDR3: TGTGCCTTTATTTACCCCTTTCCTGGCTGGGGGACGTACACTGATAAACTCATCTTT. Translation gives CAFIYPFPGWGTYTDKLIF.

In regard to this clone: A read error is the likely source, as a far larger clone sits one nucleotide away. V and J are TRAV38-2/DV8 and TRDJ1; D may be TRDD3 (6 bases). No J gene was available from TCRdb, and it was assigned here by a germline match of the DNA. CDR1 is TSESDYY, CDR2 QEAYKQQN, per germline. The V end lost 3 bases, the J end lost 0 bases, and 15 bases lay between the germline ends. This CDR3 comprises 16 residues. CDR3 DNA: TGTGCTTATAGGAATCCCATGGCTGGGGACACCGATAAACTCATCTTT. Residues: CAYRNPMAGDTDKLIF.

This clone is labeled as large. The chain recombines TRDV1 with TRDJ2, with 9 nucleotides matching TRDD3. V shed 2 bases and J 0 bases; nucleotides not matched to a gene: 13. The CDR3 totals 20 residues. CDR1 and CDR2 (germline): TSWWSYY, QGS. In DNA, the CDR3 is TGTGCTCTTGGGGAATCCCACTGGGGATACGAAGGACCTTTGACAGCACAACTCTTCTTT. Translating it yields CALGESHWGYEGPLTAQLFF.

Details on this clone: This may be a read error, as it is one base from a much larger clone. The chain uses TRDV1 and TRDJ2; a possible D gene is TRDD2 (7 bases). Trimming took 0 bases from V and 7 from J, leaving 30 bases between them. The CDR3 sequence is 21 residues long. In germline, CDR1 is TSWWSYY, CDR2 QGS. The CDR3, as DNA: TGTGCTCTTGGGGAACTTTCCTACGTACTTAGTGTACTGGGCTGTCAAGCACAACTCTTCTTT. Protein sequence: CALGELSYVLSVLGCQAQLFF.

Judged by abundance, this clone is medium-sized. V and J are TRDV1 and TRDJ1, with TRDD3 matching over 9 bases. Germline-derived CDR1 and CDR2 are TSWWSYY and QGS. V shed 6 bases, J shed 0 bases, and the junction held 2 bases outside the gene matches. There are 14 residues in the CDR3. The CDR3 spells CALGAGGYTDKLIF. The CDR3 DNA reads TGTGCTCTTGGTGCTGGGGGATACACCGATAAACTCATCTTT.

By share, this clone counts as large. Other DNA sequences in the sample encode the same CDR3. J is TRDJ1 and V is TRDV3; maybe TRDD3 (5 bases). This CDR3 comprises 15 residues. Trimming removed 5 bases from V and 2 bases from J, with 21 bases in between. The germline CDR1 and CDR2 sequences are TVYSNPD and GDNSRS (reference sequence). CDR3: CALRVVTRDTDKLIF. As DNA, the CDR3 is TGTGCCCTCAGGGTGGTAACTCGGGATACCGATAAACTCATCTTT.

This clone has only a few counts. This sequence may be a read error, since a much larger clone differs from it by one base. The rearrangement uses TRDV1 and TRDJ1; TRDD3 aligns across 10 bases. Germline CDR1 TSWWSYY, CDR2 QGS. Trimming cost V 5 bases and J 2 bases; bases outside gene matches: 14. CDR3 length: 18 residues. The CDR3 is CALGPHGKGDTLTDKLIF. The CDR3 DNA is TGTGCTCTTGGGCCCCATGGGAAGGGGGATACGTTAACCGATAAACTCATCTTT.

In its sample, this clone is large. The rearrangement links TRAV29/DV5 to TRDJ1, with D hard to call. The CDR3 consists of 15 residues. The germline CDR1 and CDR2 sequences are NSMFDY and ISSIKDK. The germline V and J ends were trimmed by 0 bases and 0 bases, with 12 bases remaining between them. The CDR3 nucleotides read TGTGCAGCAAGCGCGTGGCCCCAGTACACCGATAAACTCATCTTT. Amino acid sequence: CAASAWPQYTDKLIF.

For this clone: Only one base separates this from a far larger clonotype, so it likely reflects a read error. At the DNA level, this CDR3 is encoded by other sequences in the same sample as well. The chain couples TRDV1 to TRDJ1; D is possibly TRDD2 (6 bases). Here the J gene was assigned by germline matching of the DNA, as TCRdb has none. From germline, CDR1 is TSWWSYY and CDR2 QGS. The CDR3 consists of 21 residues. CDR3 sequence reads: CALGEPPLLPPLSFYTDKLIF. CDR3 nucleotide sequence: TGTGCTCTTGGGGAACCACCACTCCTTCCCCCCCTCTCTTTCTACACTGATAAACTCATCTTT.

Comments on this clone: It may be a read error: a sequence one base away is much more abundant. In the same sample, other DNA sequences code for this CDR3. The rearrangement links TRDV2 to TRDJ1; D is unresolved. The germline V gene has CDR1 GEAIGNYY and CDR2 EKD. This CDR3 region has 14 residues. In nucleotides, the CDR3 is TGTGCCTGTGACACAGGATTTTACACTGATAAACTCATCTTT. Residues: CACDTGFYTDKLIF.

This clone counts as medium-sized. J is TRDJ1 and V is TRDV1; TRDD3 aligns across 8 bases. CDR1 is TSWWSYY and CDR2 is QGS in the germline V gene. The CDR3 loop spans 19 amino acids. The ends lost 0 bases at V and 0 bases at J; junction bases unmatched: 12. In nucleotides, the CDR3 is TGTGCTCTTGGGGAACTGCGAGGGGATACACTTCGGTACACCGATAAACTCATCTTT. Encoded protein: CALGELRGDTLRYTDKLIF.

Remarks on this clone: A much larger clone differs from this one at a single base, so this may be a read error. J is TRDJ1 and V is TRDV1; TRDD2 might be the D (6 bases). TCRdb lists no J gene, so it was determined here by aligning the DNA to germline. V dropped 0 bases and J dropped 7 bases, with 18 bases sitting between them. CDR1 TSWWSYY and CDR2 QGS come from the germline V gene. The CDR3 sequence is 16 residues long. This chain's CDR3 is CALGELPAFPHPKLIF. For the CDR3, the DNA is TGTGCTCTTGGGGAACTCCCGGCCTTCCCTCATCCTAAACTCATCTTT.

This clone was counted between two and nine times. The likely explanation is a read error, given a far larger clone one base away. In the same sample, other DNA sequences code for this CDR3. J is TRDJ3 and V is TRAV38-2/DV8; 8 bases align to TRDD3. The J gene, absent from TCRdb, was called here by matching the DNA to germline. The length of the CDR3 is 18 residues. Germline V CDR1 and CDR2: TSESDYY, QEAYKQQN. The CDR3: CAYRSAGDTDWDTRQMFF. The CDR3 bases are TGTGCTTATAGGAGTGCTGGGGATACCGACTGGGACACACGACAGATGTTTTTC. The whole variable domain, remainder taken from reference TRAV38-2/DV8 and TRDJ3, is AQTVTQSQPEMSVQEAETVTLSCTYDTSESDYYLFWYKQPPSRQMILVIRQEAYKQQNATENRFSVNFQKAAKSFSLKISDSQLGDAAMYFCAYRSAGDTDWDTRQMFFGTGIKLFVEP.

This clone is deemed medium-sized. The V and J genes are TRDV3 and TRDJ1; 7 positions match TRDD3. The germline CDR1 and CDR2 sequences are TVYSNPD and GDNSRS (reference sequence). V lost 2 bases to trimming and J lost 0 bases; unmatched junction nucleotides: 9. The CDR3 has 15 residues. The DNA of the CDR3 is TGTGCCTTTGTACGTAAGGGGGATTACACCGATAAACTCATCTTT. As protein: CAFVRKGDYTDKLIF.

In this sample, this clone is large. The V gene is TRDV1, the J gene TRDJ1; 8 positions match TRDD3. J lost 3 bases, V lost 5 bases, and 17 bases had no gene match. The length of the CDR3 is 18 residues. CDR1 TSWWSYY and CDR2 QGS come from the germline V gene. The CDR3: CALGLTTLGGWGSDKLIF. DNA of the CDR3: TGTGCTCTTGGGCTTACTACCCTTGGGGGATGGGGATCCGATAAACTCATCTTT.

By share of the sample, this clone is large (0.1 to 1%). This chain uses TRDV1 with TRDJ1; 10 nucleotides line up with TRDD3. V shed 4 bases, J shed 8 bases, and the junction held 25 bases outside the gene matches. CDR1 is TSWWSYY, CDR2 QGS, per germline. The CDR3 sequence is 20 residues long. In DNA form, the CDR3 reads TGTGCTCTTGGGGCAAACCTACTCCCAGTTACTGGGGGATTAGGGGGAAAACTCATCTTT. Translated: CALGANLLPVTGGLGGKLIF.

Regarding this clone: This may arise from a read error, as a much more abundant clone is one base away. Additional DNA sequences in this sample encode the identical CDR3. The V call is TRDV1, the J call TRDJ1; D is uncertain. Germline V gene lookup returns CDR1 TSWWSYY and CDR2 QGS. CDR3 length: 18 residues. The CDR3 sequence is CALDRVTRRAGYTDKLIF. The CDR3 bases are TGTGCTCTTGATAGGGTAACGCGGCGTGCTGGTTACACTGATAAACTCATCTTT.

With regard to this clone: Since a much larger clone is just one base distant, this may be a read error. In the same sample, other DNA sequences code for this CDR3. This sequence joins TRDV1 and TRDJ1; D uncertain. Trimming left V 1 base short and J 7 bases short, with 16 bases between. The germline gives CDR1 TSWWSYY, CDR2 QGS. The CDR3 sequence is 15 residues long. CDR3 sequence reads: CALGERASGVFKLIF. The CDR3 coding sequence is TGTGCTCTTGGGGAACGTGCTTCAGGGGTATTTAAACTCATCTTT.

This clone is large by share. Different DNA sequences within this sample yield the same CDR3. The gene calls are TRDV1 and TRDJ1; 8 bases map to TRDD3. CDR1 TSWWSYY and CDR2 QGS come from the germline V gene. J was trimmed by 4 bases and V by 5 bases; bases with no gene match: 33. The CDR3 has 23 residues. The CDR3 here is CALGTQVIPEGGIGRRPFDKLIF. The CDR3 DNA follows: TGTGCTCTTGGGACTCAGGTGATCCCCGAGGGGGGGATAGGAAGACGGCCTTTCGATAAACTCATCTTT.